This TCR beta chain appears in the sequencing data of a study of blood T cell repertoires in COVID-19. About the study: Samples representing acute and convalescent COVID-19 were sourced from the United States, Italy and Spain.

As processed by the authors: Amplification of reference gene primers provided the estimated nucleated cell counts. Sequencing used immunoSEQ multiplex PCR; TCRdb keeps in-frame clones, though not all of them. V and J calls and clone size are as listed in that table; D and trimming were resolved from the DNA. The table has roughly 320,000 clones, 85% to 95% seen once. Germline V gene lookup returns CDR1 LNHDA and CDR2 SQIVND (reference sequence). With 5 bases clipped from V and 1 base from J, the junction kept 7 bases outside the gene matches. This CDR3 spans 15 amino acids. Enrolled through a virtual design, the participants were between roughly 18 and 95 years of age and came from 24 US areas. In its sample, this clone was seen a few times. Within the sample, other DNA sequences also encode this same CDR3.

The sequence was obtained from a woman aged 25-40 years who had been exposed to COVID-19. This chain links TRBV19 with TRBJ2-7, with TRBD2 matching 8 bases. Sequenced sample: PBMCs or T cells enriched from blood (not recorded which). CDR3 DNA sequence: TGTGCCAGTAGTCCTGGCGGGGGGTCGTCCTACGAGCAGTACTTC. It encodes CASSPGGGSSYEQYF.